This TCR beta chain was retrieved from a study of response to subunit inactivated influenza vaccine. Study-level points and caveats: The authors put forward the suggestion that each seasonal influenza vaccination may bring in only a limited number of new T cells.

TCRdb re-called the RT-PCR reads with MiXCR, one entry per CDR3 protein. The repertoire has 450,000 to 550,000 distinct CDR3 sequences, 25% of them found once; the top ten carry over 1.5%. The germline gives CDR1 DFQATT, CDR2 SNEGSKA (reference sequence). The CDR3 is made up of 14 amino acids. With 5 bases removed from V and 8 bases from J, the gap between germline ends came to 18 bases. Comment on this clonotype: The antigen remains unidentified.

The chain combines TRBV20-1 with TRBJ2-2; maybe TRBD2 (6 bases). This receptor was taken from a middle-aged man who received an inactivated influenza vaccine. The starting material was CD4+ T cells sorted from PBMCs, obtained 4 to 6 days after vaccination. The CDR3 region is CSASRRGAEGELFF. In DNA, the CDR3 is TGCAGTGCTTCTCGCCGCGGGGCCGAAGGGGAGCTGTTTTTT.